Listed below are T cell receptor beta chains from one sample, sequenced in a study of OX40 agonist ivuxolimab in advanced cancers. Some clones are missing from TCRdb's copy, which holds only in-frame ones; the method was immunoSEQ multiplex PCR. In the table there are roughly 41,000 clones, about 86% of which are singletons. Here the sequenced sample was CD4+ or CD8+ T cells sorted from blood, taken in a trial of the OX40 agonist ivuxolimab. These receptors all come from an adult with an advanced solid tumor such as melanoma, head and neck, liver or kidney cancer. CDR3s include the opening cysteine and the closing phenylalanine or tryptophan. D genes are given only for firm matches. Not every row has a clone size; where given, it reads once, few, many or a size class.

clone_size d_call j_call v_call cdr3_aa cdr3_nt
- TRBD2 TRBJ2-3 TRBV9 CASSVGTSGGASPSTDTQYF TGTGCCAGCAGCGTAGGGACTAGCGGGGGGGCGAGCCCTAGCACAGATACGCAGTATTTT
- TRBD1 TRBJ2-6 TRBV19 CASSFTGQGVGGANVLTF TGTGCCAGTAGTTTTACCGGACAGGGTGTTGGTGGGGCCAACGTCCTGACTTTC
few TRBD1 TRBJ1-1 TRBV30 CAQGQPYTEAFF TGTGCCCAGGGACAGCCATACACTGAAGCTTTCTTT
- - TRBJ1-1 TRBV18 CASSPPDVEADLIRLNTEAFF TGTGCCAGCTCACCACCCGACGTAGAGGCGGACCTAATCCGACTGAACACTGAAGCTTTCTTT
- - TRBJ1-2 TRBV5-4 CASSLVAGARYGYTF TGTGCCAGCAGCTTGGTTGCAGGGGCCCGGTATGGCTACACCTTC
- - TRBJ2-1 TRBV11-2 CASSLGEPLYNEQFF TGTGCCAGCAGCTTAGGCGAACCGTTGTACAATGAGCAGTTCTTC
- TRBD1 TRBJ2-2 TRBV9 CASSHTGQGYTGELFF TGTGCCAGCAGCCATACCGGACAGGGATACACCGGGGAGCTGTTTTTT
- - TRBJ2-5 TRBV7-2 CASSLVILRGTQYF TGTGCCAGCAGCTTAGTAATTTTGAGGGGGACCCAGTACTTC
- TRBD1 TRBJ1-4 TRBV29-1 CSVLGGLNEKLFF TGCAGCGTCTTAGGGGGCCTGAATGAAAAACTGTTTTTT
once - TRBJ2-2 TRBV18 CASSLQGLSTGELFF TGTGCCAGCTCACTTCAGGGTTTGAGTACCGGGGAGCTGTTTTTT
- - TRBJ2-3 TRBV7-3 CASSLGAFTDTQYF TGTGCCAGCAGCTTAGGGGCATTCACAGATACGCAGTATTTT
- TRBD1 TRBJ1-1 TRBV5-1 CASSLNGQESFF TGCGCCAGCAGCTTGAACGGACAGGAGTCTTTCTTT
- TRBD2 TRBJ2-7 TRBV6-5 CASSYSAGVYEQYF TGTGCCAGCAGTTACTCCGCGGGGGTCTATGAGCAGTACTTC
once TRBD1 TRBJ1-1 TRBV10-3 CAISGGQGGGGTEAFF TGTGCCATCAGTGGGGGACAGGGCGGTGGTGGCACTGAAGCTTTCTTT
- - TRBJ1-5 TRBV6-6 CASSHGGSQPQHF TGTGCCAGCAGCCATGGGGGGAGTCAGCCCCAGCATTTT
- - TRBJ2-7 TRBV6-5 CASSDSLGAYEQYF TGTGCCAGCAGTGACTCACTTGGGGCCTACGAGCAGTACTTC